Listed below are T cell receptor beta chains from one sample, sequenced in a study of CD8 T cells in ankylosing spondylitis. TCRdb re-derived calls from the 5' RACE reads in MiXCR, one entry per CDR3 protein. The table includes some 800,000 distinct CDR3 sequences, approximately 12% detected once. The sequenced sample was blood, either unsorted or a sorted T cell fraction (not recorded which). Source of these receptors: a male donor with ankylosing spondylitis. CDR3s include the opening cysteine and the closing phenylalanine or tryptophan. The D gene is left open where the match is weak. Expanded clones get a size class; other rows say once, few or many, or leave the size out.

clone_size,v_call,j_call,d_call,cdr3_aa,cdr3_nt
few,TRBV7-2,TRBJ2-5,TRBD1,CASSLGTGKGKTQYF,TGTGCCAGCAGCCTAGGGACAGGGAAGGGCAAGACCCAGTACTTC
.,TRBV27,TRBJ2-1,.,CASSLIAGGGEQFF,TGTGCCAGCAGTTTGATCGCCGGAGGGGGTGAGCAGTTCTTC
.,TRBV10-3,TRBJ2-7,.,CAISARDVWSSYEQYF,TGTGCCATCAGTGCCCGGGACGTCTGGAGCTCCTACGAGCAGTACTTC
.,TRBV7-9,TRBJ1-4,.,CASSFWGRQGEKLFF,TGTGCCAGCAGCTTCTGGGGGCGGCAAGGAGAAAAACTGTTTTTT
few,TRBV4-2,TRBJ1-1,TRBD1,CASSPVSGQGSLAFF,TGTGCCAGCAGCCCGGTTTCGGGACAGGGAAGTTTGGCTTTCTTT
few,TRBV20-1,TRBJ2-3,TRBD2,CSALREGRTQYF,TGCAGTGCTTTGCGGGAGGGCCGTACGCAGTATTTT
few,TRBV11-2,TRBJ1-1,TRBD1,CASSPDRGQGEAFF,TGTGCCAGCAGCCCTGACAGGGGGCAGGGTGAAGCTTTCTTT
few,TRBV18,TRBJ1-1,.,CASSPPSRAETEAFF,TGTGCCAGCTCACCACCGAGTAGGGCGGAAACTGAAGCTTTCTTT
.,TRBV18,TRBJ2-5,TRBD1,CASSPTRGLQETQYF,TGTGCCAGCTCACCAACCAGGGGGCTCCAAGAGACCCAGTACTTC
many,TRBV5-1,TRBJ1-2,TRBD1,CASSPAGTGNYGCTF,TGCGCCAGCAGCCCTGCCGGGACAGGGAACTATGGCTGTACCTTC
many,TRBV20-1,TRBJ2-3,TRBD2,CSATGLAGPDTQYF,TGCAGTGCTACGGGACTAGCGGGGCCAGATACGCAGTATTTT
.,TRBV5-1,TRBJ2-1,.,CASSPDTYNEQFF,TGCGCCAGCAGCCCCGACACGTACAATGAGCAGTTCTTC
many,TRBV10-3,TRBJ2-1,.,CAISAGSSYNEQFF,TGTGCCATCAGCGCAGGGAGCTCCTACAATGAGCAGTTCTTC
.,TRBV4-2,TRBJ2-7,.,CASSHQLWDYEQYF,TGTGCCAGCAGCCACCAACTCTGGGACTACGAGCAGTACTTC
.,TRBV20-1,TRBJ2-3,.,CSARRQPGTDTQYF,TGCAGTGCTAGAAGGCAGCCTGGCACAGATACGCAGTATTTT
few,TRBV4-3,TRBJ2-5,TRBD1,CASSQRQGRDETQYF,TGCGCCAGCAGCCAACGACAGGGCAGGGACGAGACCCAGTACTTC
.,TRBV10-3,TRBJ2-1,.,CAISESIGGDRRGGQFF,TGTGCCATCAGTGAGTCGATAGGCGGGGACCGGCGTGGGGGGCAGTTCTTC
few,TRBV18,TRBJ1-2,.,CASSLDRGGFGYTF,TGTGCCAGCTCGCTCGACCGGGGAGGCTTCGGCTACACCTTC
few,TRBV12-3/TRBV12-4,TRBJ1-3,.,CASSIQEPSGNTIYF,TGTGCCAGCAGTATCCAGGAACCTTCTGGAAACACCATATATTTT
few,TRBV20-1,TRBJ2-5,TRBD1,CSATLDRGVETQYF,TGCAGTGCTACATTAGACAGGGGCGTGGAGACCCAGTACTTC
.,TRBV20-1,TRBJ2-7,.,CSARVADRLYEQYF,TGCAGTGCTAGAGTAGCGGACCGACTCTACGAGCAGTACTTC
.,TRBV5-1,TRBJ1-1,TRBD1,CASKDPRQGRTEAFF,TGCGCCAGCAAGGACCCCAGACAGGGGAGGACTGAAGCTTTCTTT
.,TRBV20-1,TRBJ2-7,.,CSAAGAGTGEQYF,TGCAGTGCTGCCGGGGCCGGAACCGGCGAGCAGTACTTC
.,TRBV5-5,TRBJ1-2,.,CASSNVDTLNYGYTF,TGTGCCAGCAGCAACGTGGACACCCTTAACTATGGCTACACCTTC
few,TRBV20-1,TRBJ2-1,TRBD1,CSAKKGQLNRNEQFF,TGCAGTGCTAAAAAGGGACAGCTAAACCGTAATGAGCAGTTCTTC
many,TRBV20-1,TRBJ1-5,TRBD1,CSVNGDRGNQPQHF,TGCAGTGTGAATGGCGACAGGGGGAATCAGCCCCAGCATTTT
few,TRBV28,TRBJ1-5,.,CASEGLGQPQHF,TGTGCCAGCGAGGGGTTGGGTCAGCCCCAGCATTTT
.,TRBV4-2,TRBJ2-1,TRBD1,CASSSRQGMNEQFF,TGTGCCAGCAGCTCACGACAGGGGATGAATGAGCAGTTCTTC
few,TRBV5-1,TRBJ1-4,.,CASSLGQTAGEKLFF,TGCGCCAGCAGCTTGGGCCAGACTGCTGGAGAAAAACTGTTTTTT
.,TRBV28,TRBJ2-7,.,CASIAGASSYEQYF,TGTGCCAGCATCGCGGGGGCAAGCTCCTACGAGCAGTACTTC
.,TRBV10-3,TRBJ2-7,.,CAISEEQQLSYEQYF,TGTGCCATCAGTGAGGAACAGCAACTCTCCTACGAGCAGTACTTC
.,TRBV24-1,TRBJ2-2,TRBD1,CATSDPGTGLKSGELFF,TGTGCCACCAGTGACCCCGGGACAGGGCTAAAGTCCGGGGAGCTGTTTTTT
few,TRBV12-3/TRBV12-4,TRBJ2-5,TRBD2,CASSLYRLAGESETQYF,TGTGCCAGCAGTTTATATCGCCTAGCGGGAGAATCAGAGACCCAGTACTTC
few,TRBV24-1,TRBJ2-1,TRBD2,CATSDSTGGPRFEQFF,TGTGCCACCAGTGATTCCACGGGAGGGCCTCGGTTTGAGCAGTTCTTC
.,TRBV9,TRBJ2-7,.,CASSVAGHNEQYF,TGTGCCAGCAGCGTAGCAGGGCACAACGAGCAGTACTTC
few,TRBV5-1,TRBJ2-5,TRBD2,CASSRQGTSGRQETQYF,TGCGCCAGCAGCCGACAGGGGACTAGCGGGAGACAAGAGACCCAGTACTTC
many,TRBV7-2,TRBJ1-5,.,CASSSQNEQPQHF,TGTGCCAGCAGCTCCCAGAACGAACAGCCCCAGCATTTT
.,TRBV24-1,TRBJ2-7,TRBD1,CATSSGTGIREQYF,TGTGCCACCAGTTCCGGGACAGGGATAAGAGAGCAGTACTTC
many,TRBV4-2,TRBJ1-2,TRBD1,CASSSRDSGKANYGYTF,TGTGCCAGCAGCTCCCGGGACAGCGGGAAAGCTAACTATGGCTACACCTTC
.,TRBV2,TRBJ1-2,.,CASTEGEAYGYTF,TGTGCCAGCACCGAGGGAGAGGCGTATGGCTACACCTTC
few,TRBV27,TRBJ2-7,.,CASRTHRDGSYEQYF,TGTGCCAGCAGGACCCACCGGGACGGCTCCTACGAGCAGTACTTC
many,TRBV4-1,TRBJ1-4,.,CASSPKSWTDEKLFF,TGCGCCAGCAGCCCCAAAAGCTGGACGGATGAAAAACTGTTTTTT
many,TRBV6-2/TRBV6-3,TRBJ2-2,.,CASSWETGNTGELFF,TGTGCCAGCAGTTGGGAGACAGGGAACACCGGGGAGCTGTTTTTT
few,TRBV20-1,TRBJ1-1,.,CSARDQGGDTEAFF,TGCAGTGCTAGGGACCAAGGAGGGGACACTGAAGCTTTCTTT
many,TRBV11-2,TRBJ2-1,.,CASSPAVTGEYNEQFF,TGTGCCAGCAGCCCGGCGGTCACGGGAGAATACAATGAGCAGTTCTTC
few,TRBV19,TRBJ2-7,.,CASTFGNSPTYEQYF,TGTGCCAGTACCTTCGGCAATTCCCCCACCTACGAGCAGTACTTC
many,TRBV7-9,TRBJ2-3,.,CASSMTITDTQYF,TGTGCCAGCAGTATGACTATCACAGATACGCAGTATTTT
.,TRBV10-3,TRBJ1-1,.,CAISRDMGPISEAFF,TGTGCCATCAGCCGGGACATGGGGCCTATCTCTGAAGCTTTCTTT
few,TRBV3-1,TRBJ1-2,.,CASSQDQTNYGYTF,TGTGCCAGCAGTCAGGACCAAACTAACTATGGCTACACCTTC
.,TRBV5-1,TRBJ2-1,.,CASSLTPSYNEQFF,TGCGCCAGCAGCTTGACCCCAAGCTACAATGAGCAGTTCTTC
many,TRBV11-1,TRBJ1-1,.,CASSLGHQAEAFF,TGTGCCAGCAGCTTGGGACATCAAGCTGAAGCTTTCTTT
.,TRBV5-1,TRBJ2-7,TRBD1,CASSAGTGGSEQYF,TGCGCCAGCAGCGCTGGGACAGGGGGCAGCGAGCAGTACTTC